This record covers a single T cell receptor beta chain. The length of the CDR3 is 13 residues. The V gene's germline CDR1 is MNHEY and CDR2 SVGAGI. V dropped 6 bases and J dropped 5 bases, with 10 bases sitting between them. This entry belongs to a study of blood T cell repertoires in COVID-19. Study information: From the United States, Italy and Spain came samples of acute and convalescent COVID-19. In each case, the material was cDNA or gDNA derived from T cells, B-cell-depleted T cells, or PBMCs.

Methods used by the authors: Amplified reference gene primers provided the basis for estimating nucleated cell counts. Profiled with immunoSEQ multiplex PCR; TCRdb holds only in-frame clones, not every one. That table furnishes V, J and clone size, whereas the DNA furnished D and trimming. The profile covers around 130,000 clones, with about four fifths appearing a single time and roughly 17% taken by the ten largest. The chain couples TRBV6-5 to TRBJ1-4; TRBD1 is a possible D gene (5 bases). This TCR derives from a woman between 50 and 59 years old with acute or convalescent COVID-19. Specimen: peripheral blood. The CDR3 region is CASSRGHNEKLFF. Written as DNA, the CDR3 is TGTGCCAGCAGCAGAGGACACAATGAAAAACTGTTTTTT.